This T cell receptor beta chain was retrieved from a study of OX40 agonist ivuxolimab in advanced cancers. As for the study more broadly: Ivuxolimab, which targeted the costimulatory receptor OX40 (CD134), was an agonistic, fully human IgG2 monoclonal antibody. Peripheral TCRbeta sequencing was intended to test whether TCR sequence diversity was altered and clonal T-cell expansion was caused by ivuxolimab. Prior anti-PD-1, anti-PD-L1 or anti-CTLA-4 therapy was permitted, and checkpoint inhibitors had been received by roughly 42% of dose-escalation patients. Intravenous ivuxolimab was administered to patients every 2 weeks at six dose levels: 0.01, 0.1, 0.3, 1.5, 3 and 10 mg/kg. The dose-escalation cohort was about 86% male with a mean age of approximately 60 years, ranging from roughly 20 to 80. Three dose-escalation patients achieved partial responses, one with hepatocellular carcinoma and two with cutaneous melanoma. The paper covers the monotherapy dose-escalation part of the phase I ivuxolimab trial, which included N of about 50 patients. Of the roughly 51 patients in dose escalation, some 19 had hepatocellular carcinoma, around 15 had melanoma, 9 had renal cell carcinoma and 9 had head and neck cancer. Here is what the overall study found, with its caveats: Antigen specificity was not determined for the clonally expanded peripheral T cells. At doses from 0.1 to 3.0 mg/kg, clonal expansion was seen in both CD4+ and CD8+ blood T cells between baseline and week 6. On average, CD8+ T cells showed more expanded clones than CD4+ T cells after ivuxolimab. In partial responders in the 0.1-3.0 mg/kg groups, normalized peripheral clonal expansion was found to be among the lowest, especially among CD8+ T cells. Low levels of normalized T-cell clonal expansion were also seen in some patients who did not respond.

Patients with a history of autoimmune disease or receiving systemic immunosuppression were excluded from the trial. Peripheral blood for TCR sequencing was collected from all dose cohorts at baseline, on cycle 4 day 1, and on cycle 7 day 1. The samples were drawn from a first-in-human, open-label, multicenter phase I dose-escalation trial of ivuxolimab. Adults with locally advanced or metastatic head and neck squamous cell, hepatocellular, melanoma or renal cell carcinoma were enrolled in the trial. Before TCR sequencing, CD4+ T cells and CD8+ T cells from peripheral blood were sorted into separate populations. For sequencing of the TCRbeta CDR3 region, genomic DNA was extracted from the sorted cells. The immunoSEQ Assay was used for sequencing of TCRbeta CDR3 regions. TCRdb holds this immuneACCESS table with in-frame rearrangements only. Some clones are missing; in checked studies, unresolved V genes explain under half, and the rest has no known cause. This sample comprises 80,000 or so clones, 90% of them detected only once. The top ten hold more than 1.5% of the sample.

Comments on this clone: This receptor's antigen is unknown. Base qualities are not at hand, and no much larger clone is one base apart.

Between the V and J ends, shortened by 4 bases and 0 bases respectively, the junction contains 13 bases. CDR1 and CDR2, looked up from the germline V gene, are SGDLS and YYNGEE. Spanning cysteine to phenylalanine, the CDR3 consists of 15 amino acids. The read is trimmed to its CDR3 DNA, 45 bases read in frame from base 1. This sample comprised CD4+ or CD8+ T cells sorted from blood, obtained in a trial of the OX40 agonist ivuxolimab. The source is an adult with an advanced solid tumor such as melanoma, head and neck, liver or kidney cancer. This receptor chain uses TRBV9 and TRBJ2-5; the D segment may tentatively be TRBD1 or TRBD2, each giving 5 matched bases. This receptor has the CDR3 CASSSTGANQETQYF. The DNA sequence follows: TGTGCCAGCAGCTCAACCGGGGCTAACCAAGAGACCCAGTACTTC.